Listed below are T cell receptor beta chains from one sample, sequenced in a study of OX40 agonist ivuxolimab in advanced cancers. Produced via immunoSEQ multiplex PCR; TCRdb's table is partial and in-frame only. The profile covers more than 80,000 clones, with 70% to 90% appearing a single time and 1.4% to 1.5% taken by the ten largest. Sequenced here: CD4+ or CD8+ T cells sorted from blood, sampled in a trial of the OX40 agonist ivuxolimab. The receptors stem from an adult with an advanced solid tumor such as melanoma, head and neck, liver or kidney cancer. Both conserved end residues are part of each CDR3. A D gene is named only where the DNA matches it firmly. Part of the rows lack a size; the others show once, few, many or a class for expanded clones.

j_call: TRBJ2-5
clone_size: NA
v_call: TRBV7-8
d_call: NA
cdr3_nt: TGTGCCAGCAGCTTAGGGGTAGAACGGGAGACCCAGTACTTC
cdr3_aa: CASSLGVERETQYF

j_call: TRBJ1-5
clone_size: NA
v_call: TRBV4-1
d_call: TRBD1
cdr3_nt: TGCGCCAGCAGCCCCGGACAGGGGGCAAATCAGCCCCAGCATTTT
cdr3_aa: CASSPGQGANQPQHF

j_call: TRBJ2-1
clone_size: NA
v_call: TRBV4-1
d_call: NA
cdr3_nt: TGCGCCAGCAGCCAAGGCCGGGAGAGCAATGAGCAGTTCTTC
cdr3_aa: CASSQGRESNEQFF

j_call: TRBJ2-3
clone_size: NA
v_call: TRBV28
d_call: NA
cdr3_nt: TGTGCCAGCACCCGACAAGGGACAGATACGCAGTATTTT
cdr3_aa: CASTRQGTDTQYF

j_call: TRBJ2-2
clone_size: NA
v_call: TRBV28
d_call: NA
cdr3_nt: TGTGCCAGCTATAATCGGACAGCCGGGGAGCTGTTTTTT
cdr3_aa: CASYNRTAGELFF

j_call: TRBJ2-7
clone_size: NA
v_call: TRBV6-1
d_call: NA
cdr3_nt: TGTGCCAGCAGTCCCCGCCGGGGGCAAGGCGAGCAGTACTTC
cdr3_aa: CASSPRRGQGEQYF

j_call: TRBJ2-2
clone_size: NA
v_call: TRBV7-2
d_call: NA
cdr3_nt: TGTGCCAGCAGACCTTATTCCCAGGGGACCGGGGAGCTGTTTTTT
cdr3_aa: CASRPYSQGTGELFF

j_call: TRBJ2-2
clone_size: NA
v_call: TRBV18
d_call: NA
cdr3_nt: TGTGCCAGCTCACGCGACACCGGGGAGCTGTTTTTT
cdr3_aa: CASSRDTGELFF

j_call: TRBJ2-6
clone_size: NA
v_call: TRBV7-3
d_call: NA
cdr3_nt: TGTGCCAGCAGCCCCCTCGTGGGTGGGGCCAACGTCCTGACTTTC
cdr3_aa: CASSPLVGGANVLTF

j_call: TRBJ1-4
clone_size: NA
v_call: TRBV7-9
d_call: NA
cdr3_nt: TGTGCCAGCAGCTCCCGGAAAACTAATGAAAAACTGTTTTTT
cdr3_aa: CASSSRKTNEKLFF

j_call: TRBJ2-3
clone_size: NA
v_call: TRBV7-2
d_call: TRBD1
cdr3_nt: TGTGCCAGCAGCCAGGGGGCTACGCAGTATTTT
cdr3_aa: CASSQGATQYF

j_call: TRBJ1-1
clone_size: NA
v_call: TRBV9
d_call: NA
cdr3_nt: TGTGCCAGCAGCGTAGGGGTAGTGGGGGACACTGAAGCTTTCTTT
cdr3_aa: CASSVGVVGDTEAFF

j_call: TRBJ2-3
clone_size: NA
v_call: TRBV4-3
d_call: TRBD1
cdr3_nt: TGCGCCAGCAGCCAAGGGACAGGGCACTACACAGATACGCAGTATTTT
cdr3_aa: CASSQGTGHYTDTQYF

j_call: TRBJ1-4
clone_size: NA
v_call: TRBV4-1
d_call: NA
cdr3_nt: TGCGCCAGCAGCCAACCCAGGGGTGGTAATGAAAAACTGTTTTTT
cdr3_aa: CASSQPRGGNEKLFF

j_call: TRBJ1-2
clone_size: NA
v_call: TRBV29-1
d_call: NA
cdr3_nt: TGCAGCGTTGGAGACCTACAGGGTGTGCGCTACACCTTC
cdr3_aa: CSVGDLQGVRYTF

j_call: TRBJ1-4
clone_size: NA
v_call: TRBV6-1
d_call: NA
cdr3_nt: TGTGCCAGCAGTGAAGCGGGACAAACTAATGAAAAACTGTTTTTT
cdr3_aa: CASSEAGQTNEKLFF

j_call: TRBJ2-1
clone_size: NA
v_call: TRBV2
d_call: NA
cdr3_nt: TGTGCCAGCCGACAGGCCTACAATGAGCAGTTCTTC
cdr3_aa: CASRQAYNEQFF

j_call: TRBJ2-1
clone_size: once
v_call: TRBV28
d_call: NA
cdr3_nt: TGTGCCAGCAGAAAGAAGGTCCACAATGAGCAGTTCTTC
cdr3_aa: CASRKKVHNEQFF

j_call: TRBJ1-1
clone_size: NA
v_call: TRBV7-9
d_call: NA
cdr3_nt: TGTGCCAGCAGCCGCTTACAGGGCGCGAACACTGAAGCTTTCTTT
cdr3_aa: CASSRLQGANTEAFF

j_call: TRBJ1-1
clone_size: NA
v_call: TRBV27
d_call: NA
cdr3_nt: TGTGCCAGCAGCTCGCAGGTGACTACTGAAGCTTTCTTT
cdr3_aa: CASSSQVTTEAFF

j_call: TRBJ2-3
clone_size: NA
v_call: TRBV11-2
d_call: TRBD1
cdr3_nt: TGTGCCAGCAGCTTAAGAACCCGACAGGGGTGGGGTGATACGCAGTATTTT
cdr3_aa: CASSLRTRQGWGDTQYF

j_call: TRBJ2-7
clone_size: NA
v_call: TRBV7-9
d_call: TRBD2
cdr3_nt: TGTGCCAGCAGCCTGGAGGGAGGGTACGGCGAGCAGTACTTC
cdr3_aa: CASSLEGGYGEQYF

j_call: TRBJ2-1
clone_size: NA
v_call: TRBV11-3
d_call: TRBD2
cdr3_nt: TGTGCCAGCAGCTTAGGTTGGGCTAGCGGGGGGGAGTTATACAATGAGCAGTTCTTC
cdr3_aa: CASSLGWASGGELYNEQFF

j_call: TRBJ2-2
clone_size: NA
v_call: TRBV6-5
d_call: NA
cdr3_nt: TGTGCCAGCATCTGGGGGGCCGTGGGCACCGGGGAGCTGTTTTTT
cdr3_aa: CASIWGAVGTGELFF

j_call: TRBJ1-4
clone_size: NA
v_call: TRBV10-3
d_call: NA
cdr3_nt: TGTGCCATCTCCGAATCTCTGACGGCGAAGAAACTGTTTTTT
cdr3_aa: CAISESLTAKKLFF

j_call: TRBJ2-1
clone_size: NA
v_call: TRBV6-1
d_call: TRBD2
cdr3_nt: TGTGCCAGCAGTGAACTAGCGGGAGGGGGTCGGAATGAGCAGTTCTTC
cdr3_aa: CASSELAGGGRNEQFF

j_call: TRBJ2-3
clone_size: NA
v_call: TRBV5-1
d_call: NA
cdr3_nt: TGCGCCAGCAGCTCGGGACTCTCGACGGCAGATACGCAGTATTTT
cdr3_aa: CASSSGLSTADTQYF

j_call: TRBJ1-5
clone_size: NA
v_call: TRBV7-2
d_call: NA
cdr3_nt: TGTGCCAGCAGTACCCTTAATTCTGGGCATCGGGGGCATTTT
cdr3_aa: CASSTLNSGHRGHF

j_call: TRBJ1-4
clone_size: NA
v_call: TRBV5-1
d_call: NA
cdr3_nt: TGCGCCAGCAGCTTGGAACAGTTTAATGAAAAACTGTTTTTT
cdr3_aa: CASSLEQFNEKLFF

j_call: TRBJ1-1
clone_size: NA
v_call: TRBV29-1
d_call: TRBD1
cdr3_nt: TGCAGCGTGGGGGACAGGGGAAACACTGAAGCTTTCTTT
cdr3_aa: CSVGDRGNTEAFF

j_call: TRBJ2-3
clone_size: few
v_call: TRBV28
d_call: TRBD2
cdr3_nt: TGTGCCAGCAGTTTCGGGACTAGCGACACAGATACGCAGTATTTT
cdr3_aa: CASSFGTSDTDTQYF

j_call: TRBJ2-5
clone_size: NA
v_call: TRBV15
d_call: NA
cdr3_nt: TGTGCCACCAGCAGAGATAATGGGGATGGAGAGACCCAGTACTTC
cdr3_aa: CATSRDNGDGETQYF

j_call: TRBJ2-7
clone_size: NA
v_call: TRBV7-8
d_call: TRBD2
cdr3_nt: TGTGCCAGCAGCTTAGCAGGGACTAGCGGGAGAGACGAGCAGTACTTC
cdr3_aa: CASSLAGTSGRDEQYF

j_call: TRBJ2-1
clone_size: NA
v_call: TRBV6-4
d_call: NA
cdr3_nt: TGTGCCAGCAGTGTTGAGGGGACGCTCTACAATGAGCAGTTCTTC
cdr3_aa: CASSVEGTLYNEQFF

j_call: TRBJ2-7
clone_size: NA
v_call: TRBV7-2
d_call: NA
cdr3_nt: TGTGCCAGCAGCTCCCGACAGACCTACGAGCAGTACTTC
cdr3_aa: CASSSRQTYEQYF

j_call: TRBJ2-3
clone_size: NA
v_call: TRBV6-5
d_call: TRBD1
cdr3_nt: TGTGCCAGCAACGGACAGGGAAAGGATACGCAGTATTTT
cdr3_aa: CASNGQGKDTQYF

j_call: TRBJ2-3
clone_size: NA
v_call: TRBV14
d_call: NA
cdr3_nt: TGTGCCAGCAGCCAAAATCGGGGGAATACGCAGTATTTT
cdr3_aa: CASSQNRGNTQYF

j_call: TRBJ2-6
clone_size: NA
v_call: TRBV9
d_call: NA
cdr3_nt: TGTGCCAGCAGCGTAGCCCTCACAGGGTTTAACTCTGGGGCCAACGTCCTGACTTTC
cdr3_aa: CASSVALTGFNSGANVLTF

j_call: TRBJ1-2
clone_size: NA
v_call: TRBV9
d_call: NA
cdr3_nt: TGTGCCAGCAGCCCCCACGGGTCGTCCTATGGCTACACCTTC
cdr3_aa: CASSPHGSSYGYTF

j_call: TRBJ2-1
clone_size: NA
v_call: TRBV6-6
d_call: NA
cdr3_nt: TGTGCCAGCCAACCTTCGGCGCGTACAGAGCAGTTCTTC
cdr3_aa: CASQPSARTEQFF

j_call: TRBJ2-7
clone_size: NA
v_call: TRBV5-1
d_call: NA
cdr3_nt: TGCGCCAGCAGCTTGGAGACGGGGAGGTCCTACGAGCAGTACTTC
cdr3_aa: CASSLETGRSYEQYF

j_call: TRBJ1-1
clone_size: once
v_call: TRBV5-1
d_call: NA
cdr3_nt: TGCGCCAGCAGCTTAAACCAGGTTGAAGCTTTCTTT
cdr3_aa: CASSLNQVEAFF

j_call: TRBJ1-2
clone_size: NA
v_call: TRBV7-8
d_call: NA
cdr3_nt: TGTGCCAGCAGCAAGGACAGTAACTATGGCTACACCTTC
cdr3_aa: CASSKDSNYGYTF

j_call: TRBJ1-5
clone_size: NA
v_call: TRBV6-1
d_call: NA
cdr3_nt: TGTGCCAGCAGTGAAGCAGGGATCAATCAGCCCCAGCATTTT
cdr3_aa: CASSEAGINQPQHF

j_call: TRBJ2-3
clone_size: NA
v_call: TRBV4-1
d_call: TRBD1
cdr3_nt: TGCGCCAGCAGCCAAGACCGCGCGGGACAGGGGGTTAGCACAGATACGCAGTATTTT
cdr3_aa: CASSQDRAGQGVSTDTQYF

j_call: TRBJ1-5
clone_size: once
v_call: TRBV29-1
d_call: TRBD1
cdr3_nt: TGCAGCGCGGGACAGGGAGTAGGTCAGCCCCAGCATTTT
cdr3_aa: CSAGQGVGQPQHF

j_call: TRBJ2-7
clone_size: once
v_call: TRBV5-1
d_call: TRBD1
cdr3_nt: TGCGCCAGCAGCTTGGCCACAGGGGCCTACGAGCAGTACTTC
cdr3_aa: CASSLATGAYEQYF

j_call: TRBJ2-7
clone_size: NA
v_call: TRBV5-1
d_call: NA
cdr3_nt: TGCGCCAGCAGCTGGTCCGGGGGCAGGTCCTACGAGCAGTACTTC
cdr3_aa: CASSWSGGRSYEQYF

j_call: TRBJ2-2
clone_size: NA
v_call: TRBV7-2
d_call: TRBD2
cdr3_nt: TGTGCCAGCAGTTTTCGCGGGGGGGCCAGGACCGGGGAGCTGTTTTTT
cdr3_aa: CASSFRGGARTGELFF

j_call: TRBJ2-1
clone_size: NA
v_call: TRBV19
d_call: NA
cdr3_nt: TGTGCCAGTGAACACGGAGGTTCCGTAGGAGAGCAGTTCTTC
cdr3_aa: CASEHGGSVGEQFF

j_call: TRBJ1-2
clone_size: NA
v_call: TRBV28
d_call: NA
cdr3_nt: TGTGCCAGCAGTTTCGGGCGGGGCAGGTGGGGCTATGGCTACACCTTC
cdr3_aa: CASSFGRGRWGYGYTF

j_call: TRBJ2-3
clone_size: NA
v_call: TRBV30
d_call: TRBD2
cdr3_nt: TGTGCCGGTAGCGGGGAAATCGCAGATACGCAGTATTTT
cdr3_aa: CAGSGEIADTQYF

j_call: TRBJ2-1
clone_size: NA
v_call: TRBV11-2
d_call: TRBD2
cdr3_nt: TGTGCCAGCAGCTTGACTAGCAAGCAGTTCTTC
cdr3_aa: CASSLTSKQFF

j_call: TRBJ2-7
clone_size: NA
v_call: TRBV7-9
d_call: NA
cdr3_nt: TGTGCCAGCAGCTTAACAGGTCTCAACGAGCAGTACTTC
cdr3_aa: CASSLTGLNEQYF

j_call: TRBJ1-5
clone_size: few
v_call: TRBV28
d_call: NA
cdr3_nt: TGTGCCAGCAGTTTAACGGGGGAGGGACAGCCCCAGCATTTT
cdr3_aa: CASSLTGEGQPQHF